This TCR beta chain was profiled in a study of blood T cell repertoires in COVID-19. Across the whole study: Specimens from acute and convalescent COVID-19 originated in the United States, Italy and Spain. In each case, the material was cDNA or gDNA derived from T cells, B-cell-depleted T cells, or PBMCs.

V gave up 2 bases and J gave up 5 bases, with 14 bases separating them. Germline CDR1 reads SGHDT; CDR2 reads YYEEEE. The CDR3 totals 15 residues. Original analysis: Cell counts per sample came from amplifying reference gene primers. Profiled with immunoSEQ multiplex PCR; TCRdb holds only in-frame clones, not every one. V, J and clone size are those of that table, while D and trimming were read from the DNA. The sample yields 150,000 or so clones, roughly 79% seen once. Recovered status in Cohort 3 required two negative PCRs, clearance, or symptom resolution. This TCR was recovered from a woman aged 45-59 years who had recovered from COVID-19. Sequenced: PBMCs or T cells enriched from blood (not recorded which). The V gene is TRBV5-6, the J gene TRBJ1-3, with a weak D call TRBD1 (5 bases). CDR3 sequence reads: CASSFVDSRRNTIYF. The CDR3 DNA is TGTGCCAGCAGCTTTGTAGACAGTAGAAGAAACACCATATATTTT.